This T cell receptor beta chain is from a study of CD8+CD57+ T cells in acquired aplastic anemia listed by TCRdb under 2018. Context from the whole study: A mean of approximately 3 ug of DNA, ranging from 0.2 to 27.4 ug, was extracted from sorted CD4+ and CD8+ cells. CD8+CD57+ expansion was defined as frequency above the mean frequency observed in healthy subjects. Summary of the overall study and its limitations: Although twenty-nine CD8+ CDR3 sequences were shared by patients and controls, these sequences appeared highly expressed in patients and within the immunodominant clones of patients. No significant difference in CD8+ Simpson's diversity was found between patients and healthy controls (P=0.060).

The patients picked for sequencing were ones in whom flow cytometry had shown an expansion of CD8+CD57+ cells. Severe acquired aplastic anemia was diagnosed in all patients according to International Study of Aplastic Anemia and Agranulocytosis and Camitta criteria. No patient had received any therapy when blood was sampled. TCR repertoires of sorted CD4+ and CD8+ blood T cells from severe aplastic anemia patients and healthy subjects were deep-sequenced in the study. Patients were enrolled in the USA under clinicaltrials.gov protocols 00001620, 01623167, 00001397, 00071045, 00081523 and 00961064. Ficoll-Paque density gradient centrifugation was used to isolate peripheral blood mononuclear cells. Before DNA extraction, CD4+ and CD8+ T cells were sorted with FACS or magnetic beads. TCR beta VDJ combination and CDR3 sequence profiling used genomic DNA as the template. An Illumina HiSeq 2000 was used for TCR repertoire sequencing. The original methods were these. TRBV/TRBJ rearrangement plots, CDR3 size and DJ length profiles, and Simpson's diversity index were used to evaluate the repertoires. The most abundant DNA sequence in the deep sequencing data was defined as the immunodominant clone. CDR3 amino acid sequences were screened for sharing across subjects and were compared with published repertoires and the VDJdb database. Using fastp trimming at Q25 and MiXCR clonotype assembly, TCRdb reanalyzed the public sequencing data and kept in-frame beta chains. Duplicate CDR3 protein sequences are folded into a single record with the most common DNA and genes. The V and J calls here are based on TCRdb, not the publication. The table for this sample lists around 130,000 distinct CDR3 sequences; 55% to 60% of them were counted only once. The ten largest make up 29% of the sample.

Notes on this clonotype: This clone's antigen is unknown. Base qualities are missing; no much larger clone stands one base away.

Trimming removed 3 bases from V and 7 bases from J, leaving 10 bases between the germline ends. From the cysteine through the phenylalanine, the CDR3 covers 14 amino acids. The retained sequence is limited to the CDR3, 42 bases, with the frame set at the first base. As encoded in the germline V gene (reference sequence), CDR1 is LNHDA while CDR2 is SQIVND. The receptor chain draws on TRBV19 and TRBJ1-6; the best D guess is TRBD1, with 6 bases matching. The sequenced material came from sorted CD4+, CD8+, or CD8+CD57+ T cells (not recorded which) from PBMCs. The source of this sequence is a human donor with aplastic anemia. The DNA sequence is as follows: TGTGCCAGTAGTATGGGGACAAACAATTCACCCCTCCACTTT. Translated, this is CASSMGTNNSPLHF. When the CDR3 is completed using the reference TRBV19 and TRBJ1-6 genes on either side, the full variable domain is DGGITQSPKYLFRKEGQNVTLSCEQNLNHDAMYWYRQDPGQGLRLIYYSQIVNDFQKGDIAEGYSVSREKKESFPLTVTSAQKNPTAFYLCASSMGTNNSPLHFGNGTRLTVT.